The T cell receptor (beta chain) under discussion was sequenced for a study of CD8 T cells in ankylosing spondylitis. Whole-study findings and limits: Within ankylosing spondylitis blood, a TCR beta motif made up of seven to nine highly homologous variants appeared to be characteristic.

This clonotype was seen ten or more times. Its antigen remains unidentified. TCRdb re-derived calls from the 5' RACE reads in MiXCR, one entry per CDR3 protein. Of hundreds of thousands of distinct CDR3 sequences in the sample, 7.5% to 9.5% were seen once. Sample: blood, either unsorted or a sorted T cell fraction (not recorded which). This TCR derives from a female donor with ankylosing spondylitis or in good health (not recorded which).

The CDR3 loop is CASSPWTSGTYNEQFF. In DNA, the CDR3 is TGTGCCAGCAGCCCTTGGACTAGCGGGACCTACAATGAGCAGTTCTTC. The rearrangement links TRBV3-1 to TRBJ2-1; 12 bases agree with TRBD2. The CDR3 length is 16 residues. The V gene's germline CDR1 is LGHDT and CDR2 YNNKEL (reference sequence). With V trimmed by 4 bases and J by 2 bases, 3 bases remained unmatched.